Below, 10 T cell receptor beta chains from the same sample are listed, as sequenced in a study of cytomegalovirus exposure and HLA in healthy donors. Primers included in the PCR were 60 Vbeta and 13 Jbeta primers. Libraries were prepared by immunoSEQ multiplex PCR; TCRdb keeps only in-frame clonotypes and omits some of them. This repertoire shows more than 150,000 clones, over 80% found once; its top ten account for around 1.7%. Sequenced input: PBMCs. The receptor set was obtained from a man between 45 and 60 years old in good health and CMV-seronegative.

The gene calls are TRBV29-1 and TRBJ1-4, with D possibly TRBD1 on 6 matching bases. Per the germline V gene, CDR1 is SQVTM and CDR2 is ANQGSEA. The CDR3 sequence is 12 residues long. CDR3 region: CSARAGDEKLFF. CDR3 sequence (DNA): TGCAGTGCCCGGGCAGGGGATGAAAAACTGTTTTTT.

A remark on this clone: The junction does not match germline at one end; this may be a read error. The V and J genes are TRBV7-9 and TRBJ1-4; D might be TRBD1 (5 bases). There are 12 residues in the CDR3. The germline gives CDR1 SEHNR, CDR2 FQNEAQ (reference sequence). CDR3 sequence reads: CSSSLGVDRLFF. In DNA, the CDR3 is TGTTCCAGCAGTTTAGGCGTCGACAGACTGTTTTTT. Filled out from reference TRBV7-9 and TRBJ1-4, the complete variable domain reads DTGVSQNPRHKITKRGQNVTFRCDPISEHNRLYWYRQTLGQGPEFLTYFQNEAQLEKSRLLSDRFSAERPKGSFSTLEIQRTEQGDSAMYLCSSSLGVDRLFFGSGTQLSVL.

This chain joins TRBV29-1 and TRBJ2-4; 12 bases are shared with TRBD2. Losses at the gene ends were 4 bases for V and 3 bases for J; bases not matched to a gene: 16. This CDR3 has 19 amino acids. Germline lookup yields CDR1 SQVTM and CDR2 ANQGSEA. CDR3 loop: CSVGGGLAGGPRGKNIQYF. CDR3 in DNA: TGCAGCGTTGGAGGCGGGCTAGCGGGAGGGCCGAGGGGCAAAAACATTCAGTACTTC.

The chain links TRBV28 to TRBJ1-6; a possible D gene is TRBD1 (6 bases). The V gene lost 3 bases and the J gene lost 6 bases, with 18 bases spanning the gap. Germline V gene lookup returns CDR1 MDHEN and CDR2 SYDVKM. This CDR3 is built from 17 residues. In DNA, the CDR3 is TGTGCCAGCAGTTTTGTTGGATCAGGGGCAGGTAATTCACCCCTCCACTTT. The encoded protein is CASSFVGSGAGNSPLHF.

The chain combines TRBV9 with TRBJ2-3; 11 nucleotides line up with TRBD2. The CDR3 sequence is 13 residues long. Germline V lookup: CDR1 SGDLS, CDR2 YYNGEE. Trimming removed 5 bases from V and 7 bases from J; junction bases left unmatched: 3. CDR3 amino acids: CASRTSGTNTQYF. In DNA, the CDR3 is TGTGCCAGCAGGACTAGCGGGACCAATACGCAGTATTTT.

On this clone itself: Relative to the germline gene, one junction end is altered; a read error may explain this. The gene calls are TRBV30 and TRBJ2-7; 10 bases align to TRBD2. Germline CDR1 reads GTSNPN; CDR2 reads SVGIG (reference sequence). The CDR3 is 14 amino acids. CDR3 bases: TGTGCCTGGAGTGTACTAGCGGGATCCTTCGAGCAGTACTTC. This translates into CAWSVLAGSFEQYF.

The chain has TRBV7-2 and TRBJ1-2, with 8 bases matching TRBD1. The CDR3 is made up of 15 amino acids. From germline, CDR1 is SGHTA and CDR2 FQGNSA. J was trimmed by 6 bases and V by 5 bases; bases with no gene match: 11. As DNA, the CDR3 is TGTGCCAGCAGCCTGTGGCAGGGGGCAGGCGATGGCTACACCTTC. Protein sequence: CASSLWQGAGDGYTF.

The chain recombines TRBV5-1 with TRBJ2-2, with unresolved D. The CDR3 runs to 14 residues. Trimming cost V 2 bases and J 0 bases, with 5 bases left between them. Germline values: CDR1 SGHRS, CDR2 YFSETQ. CDR3 residues: CASSLITNTGELFF. For the CDR3, the DNA is TGCGCCAGCAGCTTAATAACGAACACCGGGGAGCTGTTTTTT.

V gene TRBV4-2 combines with J gene TRBJ1-4, with D uncertain. The CDR3 runs 17 residues. Trimming stripped 0 bases from V and 3 bases from J, with 14 bases between. Germline V gives CDR1 LGHNA, CDR2 YNFKEQ. The CDR3, as DNA: TGTGCCAGCAGCCAAGAATTGAGTCAACGGGCTAATGAAAAACTGTTTTTT. It is translated as CASSQELSQRANEKLFF.

This chain connects TRBV2 to TRBJ1-5; D not resolved. Germline assignment: CDR1 SNHLY and CDR2 FYNNEI. V lost 1 base and J 6 bases, leaving 10 bases between the germline ends. This CDR3 has 14 residues. CDR3 DNA sequence: TGTGCCAGCAGTGAAGAGGCGGTAGGTCAGCCCCAGCATTTT. This gives the protein CASSEEAVGQPQHF.